A selection of T cell receptor beta chains follows, all from one sample in a study of blood T cell repertoires in COVID-19. The protocol was immunoSEQ multiplex PCR, while the TCRdb copy is restricted to in-frame clones and leaves out a portion. The table includes roughly 100,000 clones, around 84% detected once. Sequencing was performed on peripheral blood. The receptors were sampled from a man between 50 and 59 years old with active or convalescent COVID-19. Each CDR3 is given with its conserved first and last residue. The D gene is left open where the match is weak. The size of a clone is reported for some rows only, either as once, few or many, or as a class for expanded clones.

D gene	clone size	V gene	J gene	CDR3 protein	CDR3 DNA
-	-	TRBV9	TRBJ1-1	CASSAIGRGNTEAFF	TGTGCCAGCAGCGCTATAGGCAGGGGGAACACTGAAGCTTTCTTT
TRBD2	-	TRBV30	TRBJ2-1	CAWSLPGTSVHNEQFF	TGTGCCTGGAGTCTCCCCGGGACTAGCGTCCACAATGAGCAGTTCTTC
-	few	TRBV7-8	TRBJ1-3	CASSPQGPGNTIYF	TGTGCCAGCAGCCCCCAGGGTCCTGGAAACACCATATATTTT
TRBD2	-	TRBV6-5	TRBJ2-1	CASSYRSGGMRNEQFF	TGTGCCAGCAGTTACCGTAGCGGGGGAATGAGGAATGAGCAGTTCTTC
-	-	TRBV6-2/TRBV6-3	TRBJ1-4	CASSPLPGEKLFF	TGTGCCAGCAGTCCATTACCCGGGGAAAAACTGTTTTTT
-	-	TRBV13	TRBJ1-1	CASSLGAPKGTEAFF	TGTGCCAGCAGCTTAGGGGCCCCTAAGGGGACTGAAGCTTTCTTT
-	once	TRBV19	TRBJ2-7	CASSMSHRAYEQYF	TGTGCCAGTAGTATGTCGCACAGGGCCTACGAGCAGTACTTC
TRBD1	-	TRBV19	TRBJ1-1	CASSVDRGTEAFF	TGTGCCAGTAGTGTCGACAGGGGTACTGAAGCTTTCTTT
-	-	TRBV5-1	TRBJ2-2	CASSLEGLRNTGELFF	TGCGCCAGCAGCTTGGAGGGACTCAGGAACACCGGGGAGCTGTTTTTT
-	-	TRBV4-3	TRBJ1-2	CASSQERFNYGYTF	TGCGCCAGCAGCCAAGAGCGGTTTAACTATGGCTACACCTTC
-	-	TRBV28	TRBJ1-2	CASRPSQARGYTF	TGTGCCAGCAGACCGTCGCAGGCTCGTGGCTACACCTTC
-	once	TRBV5-1	TRBJ1-5	CASSLAPSQPQHF	TGCGCCAGCAGCTTGGCACCCAGTCAGCCCCAGCATTTT
-	-	TRBV7-7	TRBJ1-5	CASSLEVQGIRGNQPQHF	TGTGCCAGCAGCTTAGAAGTTCAGGGGATTCGAGGCAATCAGCCCCAGCATTTT
TRBD1	-	TRBV30	TRBJ2-7	CACEPGQIYEQYF	TGTGCCTGTGAACCGGGACAGATCTACGAGCAGTACTTC
TRBD1	-	TRBV25-1	TRBJ1-2	CASSDDRANYGYTF	TGTGCCAGCAGTGACGACAGGGCCAACTATGGCTACACCTTC
TRBD1	once	TRBV27	TRBJ1-5	CASSPLTGDYSNQPQHF	TGTGCCAGCAGTCCCCTCACAGGGGATTATAGCAATCAGCCCCAGCATTTT
TRBD1	-	TRBV6-6	TRBJ2-7	CASSYGTGGFEQYF	TGTGCCAGCAGTTATGGGACAGGGGGCTTCGAGCAGTACTTC
-	once	TRBV28	TRBJ1-2	CASKPPDLDTGRNFYGYTF	TGTGCCAGCAAACCTCCCGATCTCGATACAGGGCGGAATTTCTATGGCTACACCTTC
-	-	TRBV27	TRBJ1-2	CASSPSGANYGYTF	TGTGCCAGCAGTCCATCGGGAGCCAACTATGGCTACACCTTC
-	-	TRBV21-1	TRBJ1-1	CASSIHGGNTEAFF	TGTGCCAGCAGCATCCACGGAGGGAACACTGAAGCTTTCTTT
-	-	TRBV4-2	TRBJ2-3	CASSQEQRRPDTQYF	TGTGCCAGCAGCCAAGAACAGCGGAGGCCAGATACGCAGTATTTT
-	-	TRBV7-2	TRBJ1-3	CASSLAGGLGNTIYF	TGTGCCAGCAGCTTAGCAGGGGGTCTAGGAAACACCATATATTTT
TRBD2	-	TRBV6-2/TRBV6-3	TRBJ2-5	CASSYVASGQETQYF	TGTGCCAGCAGTTACGTGGCTAGCGGCCAAGAGACCCAGTACTTC
-	-	TRBV11-2	TRBJ2-5	CASSSGDLETQYF	TGTGCCAGCAGCTCAGGGGATTTGGAGACCCAGTACTTC
-	-	TRBV28	TRBJ1-2	CASSDINYGYTF	TGTGCCAGCTCGGACATTAACTATGGCTACACCTTC
TRBD2	-	TRBV19	TRBJ2-1	CASTGGAGEYNEQFF	TGTGCCAGTACGGGGGGAGCGGGGGAGTACAATGAGCAGTTCTTC
-	-	TRBV24-1	TRBJ2-3	CATTNPGTDTQYF	TGTGCCACGACAAACCCAGGCACAGATACGCAGTATTTT
-	-	TRBV7-2	TRBJ1-1	CAASPGYPNTEAFF	TGTGCCGCCTCCCCAGGATACCCGAACACTGAAGCTTTCTTT
-	-	TRBV29-1	TRBJ1-5	CSVYEGGNQPQHF	TGCAGCGTTTACGAGGGTGGCAATCAGCCCCAGCATTTT
-	once	TRBV10-1	TRBJ1-2	CASSESEIPYGYTF	TGCGCCAGCAGTGAGTCAGAGATACCCTATGGCTACACCTTC
-	-	TRBV7-2	TRBJ1-4	CASSLGRQPNEKLFF	TGTGCCAGCAGCTTAGGAAGACAGCCCAATGAAAAACTGTTTTTT
TRBD1	few	TRBV5-1	TRBJ2-1	CASSLGGQGNYNEQFF	TGCGCCAGCAGCTTGGGAGGACAGGGTAACTACAATGAGCAGTTCTTC
TRBD2	-	TRBV3-1/TRBV3-2	TRBJ2-4	CASSRSGGAAKNIQYF	TGTGCCAGCAGCCGTAGCGGGGGGGCCGCCAAAAACATTCAGTACTTC
-	-	TRBV19	TRBJ2-7	CASSIAGGNYEQYF	TGTGCCAGTAGTATAGCAGGGGGGAACTACGAGCAGTACTTC
-	-	TRBV30	TRBJ1-2	CAWSVKAGYGYTF	TGTGCCTGGAGTGTAAAGGCAGGCTATGGCTACACCTTC
-	once	TRBV6-5	TRBJ1-1	CASSYSGEGNAAFF	TGTGCCAGCAGTTACTCCGGGGAAGGTAACGCAGCTTTCTTT
TRBD1	-	TRBV4-1	TRBJ2-7	CASSHTGGLSYEQYF	TGCGCCAGCAGCCACACAGGGGGGCTAAGCTACGAGCAGTACTTC
-	-	TRBV6-6	TRBJ2-5	CASSYSNQQETQYF	TGTGCCAGCAGTTACTCGAATCAGCAAGAGACCCAGTACTTC
-	-	TRBV10-1	TRBJ2-2	CASSEWQENTGELFF	TGCGCCAGCAGTGAGTGGCAGGAGAACACCGGGGAGCTGTTTTTT
TRBD1	-	TRBV11-2	TRBJ1-6	CARGDRARHNSPLHF	TGTGCCAGAGGAGACAGGGCCAGACATAATTCACCCCTCCACTTT